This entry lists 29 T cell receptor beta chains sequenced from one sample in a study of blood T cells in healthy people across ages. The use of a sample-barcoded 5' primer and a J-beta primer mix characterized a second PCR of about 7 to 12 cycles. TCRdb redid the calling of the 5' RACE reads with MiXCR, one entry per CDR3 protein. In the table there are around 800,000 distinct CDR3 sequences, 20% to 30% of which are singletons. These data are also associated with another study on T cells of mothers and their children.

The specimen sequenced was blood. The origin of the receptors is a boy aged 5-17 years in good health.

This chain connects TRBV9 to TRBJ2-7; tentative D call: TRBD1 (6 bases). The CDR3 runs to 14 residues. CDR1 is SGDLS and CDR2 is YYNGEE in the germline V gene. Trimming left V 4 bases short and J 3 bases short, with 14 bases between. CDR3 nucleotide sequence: TGTGCCAGCAGCCAAGGACAGTTGGGCTACGAGCAGTACTTC. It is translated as CASSQGQLGYEQYF. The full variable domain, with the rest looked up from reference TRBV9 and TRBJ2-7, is DSGVTQTPKHLITATGQRVTLRCSPRSGDLSVYWYQQSLDQGLQFLIQYYNGEERAKGNILERFSAQQFPDLHSELNLSSLELGDSALYFCASSQGQLGYEQYFGPGTRLTVT.

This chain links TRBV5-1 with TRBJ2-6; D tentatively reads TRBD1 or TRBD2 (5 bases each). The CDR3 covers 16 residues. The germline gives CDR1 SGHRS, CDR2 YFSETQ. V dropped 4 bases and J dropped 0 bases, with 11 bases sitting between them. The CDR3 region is CASSPGRNSGANVLTF. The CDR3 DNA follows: TGCGCCAGCAGCCCGGGGCGGAACTCTGGGGCCAACGTCCTGACTTTC.

The CDR3 is CASSLAEQGFTYEQYF. For the CDR3, the DNA is TGCGCCAGCAGCTTGGCCGAACAGGGCTTCACCTACGAGCAGTACTTC. The V gene is TRBV5-1, the J gene TRBJ2-7; D is perhaps TRBD1 (6 bases). The CDR3 is 16 amino acids. The V gene's germline CDR1 is SGHRS and CDR2 YFSETQ. The V gene lost 0 bases and the J gene lost 2 bases, with 15 bases spanning the gap.

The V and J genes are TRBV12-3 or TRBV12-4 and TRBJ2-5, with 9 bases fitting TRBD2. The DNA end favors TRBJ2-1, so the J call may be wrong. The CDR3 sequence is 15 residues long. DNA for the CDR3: TGTGCCAGCAGCTTGACGCGGGGGGGCATCAATGAGCAGTTCTTC. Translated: CASSLTRGGINEQFF.

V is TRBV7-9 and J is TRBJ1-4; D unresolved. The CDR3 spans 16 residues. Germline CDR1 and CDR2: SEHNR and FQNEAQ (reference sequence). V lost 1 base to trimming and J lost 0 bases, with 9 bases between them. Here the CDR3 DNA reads TGTGCCAGCAGCTTAGGTTTTGGGGCAACTAATGAAAAACTGTTTTTT. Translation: CASSLGFGATNEKLFF. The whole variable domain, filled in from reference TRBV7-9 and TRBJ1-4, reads DTGVSQNPRHKITKRGQNVTFRCDPISEHNRLYWYRQTLGQGPEFLTYFQNEAQLEKSRLLSDRFSAERPKGSFSTLEIQRTEQGDSAMYLCASSLGFGATNEKLFFGSGTQLSVL.

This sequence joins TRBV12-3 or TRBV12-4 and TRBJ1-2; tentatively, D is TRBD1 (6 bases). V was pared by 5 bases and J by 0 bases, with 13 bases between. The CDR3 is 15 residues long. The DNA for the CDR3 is TGTGCCAGCAGTCAATCAGGGGTTCCTAACTATGGCTACACCTTC. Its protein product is CASSQSGVPNYGYTF.

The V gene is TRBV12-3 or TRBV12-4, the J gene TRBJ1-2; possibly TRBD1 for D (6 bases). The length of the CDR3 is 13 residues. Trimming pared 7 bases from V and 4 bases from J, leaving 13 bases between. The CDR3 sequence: CASTYTGSYGYTF. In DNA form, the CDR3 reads TGTGCCAGCACCTATACAGGGTCCTATGGCTACACCTTC.

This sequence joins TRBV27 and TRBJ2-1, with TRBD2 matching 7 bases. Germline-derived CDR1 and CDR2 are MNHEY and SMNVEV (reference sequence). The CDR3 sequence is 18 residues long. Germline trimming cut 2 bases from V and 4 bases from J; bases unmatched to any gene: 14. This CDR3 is CASSLPPGEAGIYNEQFF. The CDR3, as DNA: TGTGCCAGCAGTTTACCCCCGGGGGAAGCGGGGATTTACAATGAGCAGTTCTTC.

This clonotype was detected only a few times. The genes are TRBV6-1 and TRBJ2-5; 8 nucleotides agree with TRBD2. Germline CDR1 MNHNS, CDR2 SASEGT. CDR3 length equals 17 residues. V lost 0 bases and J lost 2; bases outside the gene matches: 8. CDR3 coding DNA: TGTGCCAGCAGTGAAGCGCTGTTGACGGGGGGGCAAGAGACCCAGTACTTC. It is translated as CASSEALLTGGQETQYF.

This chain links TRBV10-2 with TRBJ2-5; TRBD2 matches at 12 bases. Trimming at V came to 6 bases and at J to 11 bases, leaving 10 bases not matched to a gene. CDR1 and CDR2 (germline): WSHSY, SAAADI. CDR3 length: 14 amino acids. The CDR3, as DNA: TGCGCCAGCAGAAGGACTAGCGGGGACCCCGGGCAGTACTTC. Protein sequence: CASRRTSGDPGQYF.

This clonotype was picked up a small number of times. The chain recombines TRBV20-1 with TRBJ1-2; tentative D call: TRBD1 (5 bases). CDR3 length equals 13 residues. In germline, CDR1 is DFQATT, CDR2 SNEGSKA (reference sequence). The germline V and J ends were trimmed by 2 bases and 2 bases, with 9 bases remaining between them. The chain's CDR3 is CSARSGTNYGYTF. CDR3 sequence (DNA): TGCAGTGCTAGATCTGGGACGAACTATGGCTACACCTTC.

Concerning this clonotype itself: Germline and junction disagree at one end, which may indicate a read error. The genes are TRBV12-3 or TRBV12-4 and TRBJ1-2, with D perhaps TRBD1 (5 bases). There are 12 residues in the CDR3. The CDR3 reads CATSFRVPGYTF. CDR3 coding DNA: TGTGCCACCAGTTTCAGGGTTCCGGGCTACACCTTC.

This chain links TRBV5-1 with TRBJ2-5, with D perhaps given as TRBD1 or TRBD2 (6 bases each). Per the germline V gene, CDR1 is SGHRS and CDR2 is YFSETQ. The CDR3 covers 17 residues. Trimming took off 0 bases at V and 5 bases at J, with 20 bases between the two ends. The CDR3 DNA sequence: TGCGCCAGCAGCTTGGGACTGGGGGGACATATTATGGAGACCCAGTACTTC. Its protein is CASSLGLGGHIMETQYF. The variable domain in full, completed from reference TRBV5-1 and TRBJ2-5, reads KAGVTQTPRYLIKTRGQQVTLSCSPISGHRSVSWYQQTPGQGLQFLFEYFSETQRNKGNFPGRFSGRQFSNSRSEMNVSTLELGDSALYLCASSLGLGGHIMETQYFGPGTRLLVL.

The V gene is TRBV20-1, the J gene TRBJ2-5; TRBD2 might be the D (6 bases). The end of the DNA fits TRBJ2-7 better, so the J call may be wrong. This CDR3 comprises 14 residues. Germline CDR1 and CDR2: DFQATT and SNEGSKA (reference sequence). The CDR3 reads CSTPIGAGYYEQYF. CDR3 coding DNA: TGCAGTACCCCAATCGGGGCGGGGTACTACGAGCAGTACTTC.

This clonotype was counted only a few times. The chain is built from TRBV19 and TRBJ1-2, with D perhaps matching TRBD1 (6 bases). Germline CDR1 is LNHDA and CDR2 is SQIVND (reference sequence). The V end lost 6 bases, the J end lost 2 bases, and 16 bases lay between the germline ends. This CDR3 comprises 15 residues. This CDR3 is CASSHTYGGNYGYTF. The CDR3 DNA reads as TGTGCCAGTAGCCACACTTACGGGGGCAACTATGGCTACACCTTC.

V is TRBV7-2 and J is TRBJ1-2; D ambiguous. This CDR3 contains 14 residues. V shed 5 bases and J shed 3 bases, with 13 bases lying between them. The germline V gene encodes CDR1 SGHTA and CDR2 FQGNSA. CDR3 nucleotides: TGTGCCAGCAGCCTGGACCCCACGGACTATGGCTACACCTTC. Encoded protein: CASSLDPTDYGYTF. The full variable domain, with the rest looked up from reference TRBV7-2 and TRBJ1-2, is GAGVSQSPSNKVTEKGKDVELRCDPISGHTALYWYRQSLGQGLEFLIYFQGNSAPDKSGLPSDRFSAERTGGSVSTLTIQRTQQEDSAVYLCASSLDPTDYGYTFGSGTRLTVV.

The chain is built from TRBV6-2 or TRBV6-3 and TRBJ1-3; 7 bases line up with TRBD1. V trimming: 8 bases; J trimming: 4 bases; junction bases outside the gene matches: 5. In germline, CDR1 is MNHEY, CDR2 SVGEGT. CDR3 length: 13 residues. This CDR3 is CASRDSIGNTIYF. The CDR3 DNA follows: TGTGCCAGCCGGGACAGCATCGGAAACACCATATATTTT.

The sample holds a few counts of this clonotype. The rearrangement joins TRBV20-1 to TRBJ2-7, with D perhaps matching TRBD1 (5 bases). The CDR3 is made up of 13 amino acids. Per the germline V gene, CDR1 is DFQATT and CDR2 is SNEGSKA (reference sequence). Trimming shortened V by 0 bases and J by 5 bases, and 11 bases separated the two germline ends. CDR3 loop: CSAREAGMNEQYF. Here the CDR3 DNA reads TGCAGTGCTAGAGAGGCAGGGATGAACGAGCAGTACTTC.

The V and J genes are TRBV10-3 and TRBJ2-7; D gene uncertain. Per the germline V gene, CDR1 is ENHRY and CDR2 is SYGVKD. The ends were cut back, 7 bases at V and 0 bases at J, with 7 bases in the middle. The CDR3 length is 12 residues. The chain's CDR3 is CAIKTASYEQYF. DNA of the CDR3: TGTGCCATCAAGACCGCCTCCTACGAGCAGTACTTC.

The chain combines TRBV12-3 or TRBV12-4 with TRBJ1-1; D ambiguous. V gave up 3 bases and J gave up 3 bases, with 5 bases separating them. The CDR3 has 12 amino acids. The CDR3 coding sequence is TGTGCCAGCAGTTTCGAGTACACTGAAGCTTTCTTT. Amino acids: CASSFEYTEAFF.

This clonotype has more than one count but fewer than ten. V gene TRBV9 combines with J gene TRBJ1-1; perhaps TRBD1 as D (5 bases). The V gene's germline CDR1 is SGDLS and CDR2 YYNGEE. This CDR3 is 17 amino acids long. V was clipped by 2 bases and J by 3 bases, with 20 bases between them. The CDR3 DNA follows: TGTGCCAGCAGCGTTGCCCCGGGACTGGGAGGGGACACTGAAGCTTTCTTT. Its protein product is CASSVAPGLGGDTEAFF.

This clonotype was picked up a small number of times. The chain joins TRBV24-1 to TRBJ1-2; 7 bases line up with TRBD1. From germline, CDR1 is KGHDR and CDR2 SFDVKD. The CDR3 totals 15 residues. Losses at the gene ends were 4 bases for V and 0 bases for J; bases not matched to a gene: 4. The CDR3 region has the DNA TGTGCCACCAGTGACCCCGGGACAGCTAACTATGGCTACACCTTC. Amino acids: CATSDPGTANYGYTF.

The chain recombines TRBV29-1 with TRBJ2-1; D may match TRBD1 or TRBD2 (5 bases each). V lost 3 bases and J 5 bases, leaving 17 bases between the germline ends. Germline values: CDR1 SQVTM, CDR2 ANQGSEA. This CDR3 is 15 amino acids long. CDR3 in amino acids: CSVDEVLGTDNEQFF. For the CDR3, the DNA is TGCAGCGTTGACGAGGTCCTAGGGACGGACAATGAGCAGTTCTTC.

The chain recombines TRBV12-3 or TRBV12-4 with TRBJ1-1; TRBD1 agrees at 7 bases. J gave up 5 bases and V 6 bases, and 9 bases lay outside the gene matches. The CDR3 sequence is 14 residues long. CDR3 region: CASSQRQGWTEAFF. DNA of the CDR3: TGTGCCAGCAGCCAGCGACAGGGATGGACTGAAGCTTTCTTT.

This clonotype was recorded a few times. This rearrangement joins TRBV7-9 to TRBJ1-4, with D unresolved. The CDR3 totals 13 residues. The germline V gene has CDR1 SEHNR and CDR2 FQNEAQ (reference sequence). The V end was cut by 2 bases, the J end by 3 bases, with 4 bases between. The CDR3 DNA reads TGTGCCAGCAGCTTAACGGCTAATGAAAAACTGTTTTTT. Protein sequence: CASSLTANEKLFF.

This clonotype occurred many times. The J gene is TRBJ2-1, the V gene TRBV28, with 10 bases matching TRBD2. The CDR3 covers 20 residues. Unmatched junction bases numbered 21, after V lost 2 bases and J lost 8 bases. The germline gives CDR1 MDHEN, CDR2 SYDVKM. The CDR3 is CASSLRSGLASRPYIDEQFF. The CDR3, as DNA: TGTGCCAGCAGTTTACGGTCGGGACTAGCGTCTCGGCCGTACATCGATGAGCAGTTCTTC.

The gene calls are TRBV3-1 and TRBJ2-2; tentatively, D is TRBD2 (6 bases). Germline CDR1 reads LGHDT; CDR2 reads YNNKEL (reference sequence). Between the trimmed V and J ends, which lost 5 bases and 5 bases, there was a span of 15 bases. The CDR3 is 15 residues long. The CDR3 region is CASSSLRGSTGELFF. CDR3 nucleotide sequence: TGTGCCAGCAGCTCCCTACGGGGGTCTACCGGGGAGCTGTTTTTT.

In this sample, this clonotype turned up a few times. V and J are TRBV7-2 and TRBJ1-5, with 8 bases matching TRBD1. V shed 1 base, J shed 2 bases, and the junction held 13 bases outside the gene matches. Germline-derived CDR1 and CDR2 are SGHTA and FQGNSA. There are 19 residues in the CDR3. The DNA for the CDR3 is TGTGCCAGCAGCTTAGTCGGTACAGGGGGATTTGGGGGCAATCAGCCCCAGCATTTT. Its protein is CASSLVGTGGFGGNQPQHF. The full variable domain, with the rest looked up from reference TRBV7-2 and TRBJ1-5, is GAGVSQSPSNKVTEKGKDVELRCDPISGHTALYWYRQSLGQGLEFLIYFQGNSAPDKSGLPSDRFSAERTGGSVSTLTIQRTQQEDSAVYLCASSLVGTGGFGGNQPQHFGDGTRLSIL.

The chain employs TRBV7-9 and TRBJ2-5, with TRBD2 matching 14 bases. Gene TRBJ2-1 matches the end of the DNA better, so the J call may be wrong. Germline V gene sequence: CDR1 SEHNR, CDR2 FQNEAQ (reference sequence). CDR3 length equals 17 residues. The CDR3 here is CASSPTPGLAGANEQFF. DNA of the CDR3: TGTGCCAGCAGCCCTACCCCGGGACTAGCGGGGGCCAATGAGCAGTTCTTC.